Below, 12 T cell receptor beta chains from the same sample are listed, as sequenced in a study of blood T cell repertoires in COVID-19. TCRdb's copy holds only in-frame clones and misses some; the assay was immunoSEQ multiplex PCR. The sample consists of about 150,000 clones, approximately 90% of them appearing once. Sequencing was done on a sample of peripheral blood. The receptors originated from a man aged 45 to 65 who had recovered from COVID-19.

This chain links TRBV27 with TRBJ2-2; 7 bases map to TRBD1. The CDR3 length is 15 residues. V shed 5 bases, J shed 4 bases, and the junction held 7 bases outside the gene matches. Germline V gives CDR1 MNHEY, CDR2 SMNVEV (reference sequence). CDR3 bases: TGTGCCAGCAGTCCCCGACAGGGATGCACCGGGGAGCTGTTTTTT. Protein: CASSPRQGCTGELFF.

This clone was observed a single time. CDR3 nucleotide sequence: TGTGCCAGCAGCCCAATTGGACTAGCGGTCAATGAGCAGTTCTTC. Its translation: CASSPIGLAVNEQFF. The V call is TRBV7-2, the J call TRBJ2-1; 10 nucleotides line up with TRBD2. V was clipped by 5 bases and J by 6 bases; unmatched bases: 7. The germline V gene has CDR1 SGHTA and CDR2 FQGNSA. There are 15 residues in the CDR3.

This chain uses TRBV10-3 with TRBJ2-7; 9 bases match TRBD1. The CDR3 totals 16 residues. Per the germline V gene, CDR1 is ENHRY and CDR2 is SYGVKD. Losses at the gene ends were 0 bases for V and 2 bases for J; bases not matched to a gene: 5. The CDR3 sequence is CAISESADRGTYEQYF. DNA for the CDR3: TGTGCCATCAGTGAGTCAGCGGACAGGGGAACCTACGAGCAGTACTTC.

The chain recombines TRBV29-1 with TRBJ2-4; possibly TRBD1 for D (5 bases). Between the trimmed V and J ends, which lost 4 bases and 11 bases, there was a span of 21 bases. CDR3 length: 14 residues. The germline CDR1 and CDR2 sequences are SQVTM and ANQGSEA. CDR3 amino acids: CSVGRLGPGFVQYF. The CDR3 DNA sequence: TGCAGCGTTGGCCGTCTGGGGCCAGGGTTCGTTCAGTACTTC.

The chain combines TRBV28 with TRBJ1-5; D may be TRBD1 (6 bases). The CDR3 is made up of 18 amino acids. Between the trimmed V and J ends, which lost 3 bases and 5 bases, there was a span of 23 bases. Per the germline V gene, CDR1 is MDHEN and CDR2 is SYDVKM. CDR3 bases: TGTGCCAGCAGTTTTCCCTCCAGGGGTCGTAGTGCTCATCAGCCCCAGCATTTT. It yields the protein CASSFPSRGRSAHQPQHF.

The rearrangement links TRBV6-2 or TRBV6-3 to TRBJ2-1; 9 bases map to TRBD1. The V gene's germline CDR1 is MNHEY and CDR2 SVGEGT. V shed 4 bases, J shed 2 bases, and the junction held 6 bases outside the gene matches. The CDR3 is 16 residues long. CDR3 residues: CASSSRTGVTYNEQFF. The CDR3 DNA reads TGTGCCAGCAGTTCCCGGACAGGGGTAACCTACAATGAGCAGTTCTTC.

The genes are TRBV27 and TRBJ2-1; TRBD2 aligns across 10 bases. V shed 6 bases, J shed 2 bases, and the junction held 1 base outside the gene matches. This CDR3 has 14 residues. From germline, CDR1 is MNHEY and CDR2 SMNVEV (reference sequence). CDR3 DNA: TGTGCCAGCAGGGGACTAGCGCCCTACAATGAGCAGTTCTTC. Residues: CASRGLAPYNEQFF.

The chain has TRBV27 and TRBJ2-7, with TRBD1 identical over 7 bases. This CDR3 is built from 12 residues. Germline trimming cut 4 bases from V and 7 bases from J; bases unmatched to any gene: 4. Germline assignment: CDR1 MNHEY and CDR2 SMNVEV (reference sequence). CDR3 coding DNA: TGTGCCAGCAGTTACAGGGGACGGGAGCAGTACTTC. As protein: CASSYRGREQYF.

The chain couples TRBV3-1 (or the pseudogene TRBV3-2) to TRBJ1-2; D is possibly TRBD1 (5 bases). V was pared by 0 bases and J by 8 bases, with 13 bases between. The CDR3 runs 14 residues. Germline loops: CDR1 LGHDT, CDR2 YNNKEL (reference sequence). The chain's CDR3 is CASSQDFRAPGYTF. In DNA form, the CDR3 reads TGTGCCAGCAGCCAAGATTTCAGGGCCCCCGGCTACACCTTC.

The V gene is TRBV27, the J gene TRBJ2-2; TRBD2 aligns across 11 bases. In germline, CDR1 is MNHEY, CDR2 SMNVEV (reference sequence). Unmatched junction bases numbered 2, after V lost 4 bases and J lost 4 bases. The CDR3 is 15 residues long. The CDR3 DNA follows: TGTGCCAGCAGTTCTCTAGCGGGGGGCACCGGGGAGCTGTTTTTT. Translating gives CASSSLAGGTGELFF.

V gene TRBV6-2 or TRBV6-3 combines with J gene TRBJ1-2; 7 nucleotides match TRBD1. The CDR3 extends over 14 amino acids. Germline CDR1 MNHEY, CDR2 SVGEGT. J was trimmed by 4 bases and V by 2 bases; bases with no gene match: 4. The chain's CDR3 is CASSYTTGSYGYTF. The CDR3 DNA is TGTGCCAGCAGTTACACGACAGGGAGCTATGGCTACACCTTC.

The genes are TRBV5-4 and TRBJ1-2; the match to TRBD1 covers 7 bases. Trimming at V came to 3 bases and at J to 5 bases, leaving 7 bases not matched to a gene. CDR1 is SGHNT and CDR2 is YYREEE in the germline V gene (reference sequence). The CDR3 is 14 residues long. Here the CDR3 DNA reads TGTGCCAGCAGCTCCGAACAGGGGATATATGGCTACACCTTC. Protein product: CASSSEQGIYGYTF. Full variable domain (outside the CDR3, taken from reference TRBV5-4 and TRBJ1-2): ETGVTQSPTHLIKTRGQQVTLRCSSQSGHNTVSWYQQALGQGPQFIFQYYREEENGRGNFPPRFSGLQFPNYSSELNVNALELDDSALYLCASSSEQGIYGYTFGSGTRLTVV.